What follows are 17 T cell receptor beta chains derived from one specimen sequenced in a study of T cells in Graves' hyperthyroidism and ophthalmopathy. What was amplified from RNA transcripts were TCR beta CDR3 regions. A set of HTBI primers served as the primers for a first-round RT-PCR of the TCR CDR3. TCRdb re-called the multiplex PCR reads with MiXCR, one entry per CDR3 protein. There are about 380,000 distinct CDR3 sequences in the sample; around 13% occur only once, and approximately 10% lies in the top ten. Sequenced material: blood. The receptors shown here come from a woman aged 55-69 years with Graves' hyperthyroidism.

This clonotype was detected many times. J is TRBJ2-7 and V is TRBV7-9; D remains ambiguous. The germline V and J ends were trimmed by 5 bases and 2 bases, with 10 bases remaining between them. Per the germline V gene, CDR1 is SEHNR and CDR2 is FQNEAQ (reference sequence). The CDR3 sequence is 13 residues long. In DNA form, the CDR3 reads TGTGCCAGCAGCCCGGGTTCACCCTACGAGCAGTACTTC. Amino acids: CASSPGSPYEQYF. The whole variable domain, filled in from reference TRBV7-9 and TRBJ2-7, reads DTGVSQNPRHKITKRGQNVTFRCDPISEHNRLYWYRQTLGQGPEFLTYFQNEAQLEKSRLLSDRFSAERPKGSFSTLEIQRTEQGDSAMYLCASSPGSPYEQYFGPGTRLTVT.

This clonotype came up many times. This sequence joins TRBV12-3 or TRBV12-4 and TRBJ2-7; weak D call: TRBD2 (5 bases). This CDR3 is 14 amino acids long. Trimming took off 1 base at V and 7 bases at J, with 14 bases between the two ends. In DNA form, the CDR3 reads TGTGCCAGCAGTTTAGGCCTGGGAGTGGGAGAGCAGTACTTC. It codes for CASSLGLGVGEQYF.

J is TRBJ2-2 and V is TRBV20-1, with D unresolved. V was trimmed by 3 bases and J by 3 bases, leaving 8 bases between them. The CDR3 covers 13 residues. CDR1 DFQATT and CDR2 SNEGSKA come from the germline V gene (reference sequence). CDR3 loop: CSASHPHTGELFF. The CDR3 nucleotides read TGCAGTGCTAGCCATCCACACACCGGGGAGCTGTTTTTT.

The CDR3: CASSLWTGNTEAFF. DNA for the CDR3: TGCGCCAGCAGCCTCTGGACGGGGAACACTGAAGCTTTCTTT. This chain uses TRBV5-1 with TRBJ1-1; D gene unclear. Germline lookup yields CDR1 SGHRS and CDR2 YFSETQ. Trimming pared 4 bases from V and 1 base from J, leaving 11 bases between. This CDR3 spans 14 amino acids.

In this sample, this clonotype turned up many times. The genes are TRBV2 and TRBJ2-1; 8 bases match TRBD1. CDR3 length equals 13 residues. The germline V gene has CDR1 SNHLY and CDR2 FYNNEI. J was trimmed by 7 bases and V by 7 bases; bases with no gene match: 6. The chain's CDR3 is CASIFDRGNEQFF. Here the CDR3 DNA reads TGTGCCAGCATCTTCGACAGGGGTAATGAGCAGTTCTTC.

This clonotype has a handful of counts. The chain is built from TRBV29-1 and TRBJ2-7; D unresolved. The CDR3 is 10 residues long. Germline values: CDR1 SQVTM, CDR2 ANQGSEA. Trimming took 6 bases from V and 7 from J, leaving 10 bases between them. The CDR3 bases are TGCAGCGTAAAGGTAGGGGAGCAGTACTTC. Translating it yields CSVKVGEQYF.

This clonotype has at least ten counts. The chain employs TRBV3-1 and TRBJ2-7; possibly TRBD1 for D (6 bases). This CDR3 has 12 amino acids. V was trimmed by 3 bases and J by 4 bases, leaving 7 bases between them. The germline V gene has CDR1 LGHDT and CDR2 YNNKEL (reference sequence). The CDR3 region is CASSHDRYEQYF. The CDR3 DNA sequence: TGTGCCAGCAGCCACGACAGGTACGAGCAGTACTTC.

This clonotype has a count of ten or more. The chain carries TRBV30 and TRBJ2-1, with 10 bases aligning to TRBD2. The CDR3 is 15 residues long. V lost 5 bases, J lost 0 bases, and 4 bases stayed unmatched. The germline gives CDR1 GTSNPN, CDR2 SVGIG (reference sequence). CDR3: CAWRTSGISYNEQFF. The CDR3 DNA reads as TGTGCCTGGCGGACTAGCGGAATCTCCTACAATGAGCAGTTCTTC.

V usage is TRBV9 and J usage is TRBJ2-7; TRBD2 matches 11 bases. From germline, CDR1 is SGDLS and CDR2 YYNGEE. V gave up 0 bases and J gave up 3 bases; unmatched junction bases: 5. The CDR3 spans 16 residues. The CDR3 DNA reads as TGTGCCAGCAGCGTAGCGGCTAGCGGGAGGTACTACGAGCAGTACTTC. This codes for CASSVAASGRYYEQYF.

CDR3 in amino acids: CASSTKTSGIGTDTQYF. CDR3 in DNA: TGTGCCAGTAGTACGAAGACTAGCGGGATAGGCACAGATACGCAGTATTTT. This sequence joins TRBV19 and TRBJ2-3; 11 positions match TRBD2. CDR1 is LNHDA and CDR2 is SQIVND in the germline V gene (reference sequence). J was trimmed by 1 base and V by 4 bases; bases with no gene match: 7. This CDR3 comprises 17 residues.

This clonotype has at least ten counts. This sequence joins TRBV7-2 and TRBJ2-1; TRBD2 matches 8 bases. This CDR3 contains 14 residues. With 5 bases clipped from V and 7 bases from J, the junction kept 7 bases outside the gene matches. Germline V gene sequence: CDR1 SGHTA, CDR2 FQGNSA. The CDR3 region has the DNA TGTGCCAGCAGCCTGGGACTAGTGGGTAATGAGCAGTTCTTC. As protein: CASSLGLVGNEQFF.

Comments on this clonotype: A much bigger clone sits one base away, suggesting this may be a read error. V gene TRBV7-3 combines with J gene TRBJ2-7; D possibly corresponds to TRBD2 (7 bases). The CDR3 runs to 14 residues. Germline assignment: CDR1 SGHTA and CDR2 FQGTGA. Trimming took off 5 bases at V and 7 bases at J, with 18 bases between the two ends. The CDR3 loop reads CASSLGRGPGEQYF. CDR3 coding DNA: TGTGCCAGCAGCCTGGGGCGGGGGCCGGGGGAGCAGTACTTC.

This clonotype has a handful of counts. Germline is not matched at one junction end, which may reflect a read error. The chain has TRBV29-1 and TRBJ2-7; D not certain. Germline CDR1 reads SQVTM; CDR2 reads ANQGSEA. The CDR3 loop spans 13 amino acids. CDR3 sequence: CSVEPIFSYGQYF. The CDR3 DNA is TGCAGCGTTGAACCAATCTTTAGCTACGGGCAGTACTTC.

This clonotype came up many times. This chain connects TRBV15 to TRBJ1-5, with D perhaps TRBD1 (5 bases). Trimming left V 0 bases short and J 9 bases short, with 15 bases between. Looked up from germline, CDR1 is LNHNV and CDR2 is YYDKDF (reference sequence). The CDR3 runs 15 residues. The CDR3: CATSRDRGGVGPQHF. The CDR3 coding sequence is TGTGCCACCAGCAGAGATCGCGGGGGGGTGGGGCCCCAGCATTTT.

This clonotype appeared many times. V usage is TRBV28 and J usage is TRBJ2-5, with unresolved D. Germline V gene lookup returns CDR1 MDHEN and CDR2 SYDVKM. This CDR3 region has 16 residues. The V end was cut by 1 base, the J end by 0 bases, with 12 bases between. This CDR3 is CASSLLNIGYQETQYF. CDR3 bases: TGTGCCAGCAGTTTATTGAACATTGGGTACCAAGAGACCCAGTACTTC.

This clonotype was recorded at least ten times. V and J are TRBV27 and TRBJ2-7, with 7 bases aligning to TRBD1. Germline CDR1 MNHEY, CDR2 SMNVEV (reference sequence). V gave up 6 bases and J gave up 6 bases; unmatched junction bases: 11. The CDR3 contains 14 residues. This CDR3 reads CASSPRTGGREQYF. CDR3 nucleotides: TGTGCCAGCAGCCCTAGGACAGGAGGACGCGAGCAGTACTTC.

This clonotype was counted many times. The chain uses TRBV12-5 and TRBJ2-3; 7 bases are a match to TRBD1. CDR1 and CDR2 (germline): LGHNT, FRNRAP. V shed 3 bases, J shed 0 bases, and the junction held 6 bases outside the gene matches. The CDR3 is 16 residues long. CDR3 bases: TGTGCTAGTGGTTTTCTCGACAGGGCCAGCACAGATACGCAGTATTTT. Translation: CASGFLDRASTDTQYF.